Detailed here is one T cell receptor (beta chain). Antigen: not known. Time point of the sample: longitudinal time-point 3. This entry is derived from a study of neurological immune-mediated disorders. V was clipped by 7 bases and J by 4 bases; unmatched bases: 9. CDR1 is LNHDA, CDR2 SQIVND, per germline (reference sequence). CDR3 length: 15 amino acids. General observations from the study: Falling below healthy controls, multiple sclerosis showed the least TCR clonal expansion, while HTLV-1-associated myelopathy showed the most.

Synthesis of cDNA used 5'RACE (with 10-nucleotide random UMIs). A single record per CDR3 protein comes from TCRdb applying MiXCR to the 5' RACE reads. The sample shows roughly 100,000 distinct CDR3 sequences, roughly a tenth of them seen only once. The rearrangement joins TRBV19 to TRBJ2-1, with 8 bases aligning to TRBD2. Sequenced input: PBMCs. This sequence originates from a female donor with HTLV-1-associated myelopathy (HAM/TSP). The DNA of the CDR3 is TGTGCCAGTACCCTCCGGCGGGGGGTGTACAATGAGCAGTTCTTC. Translation gives CASTLRRGVYNEQFF.